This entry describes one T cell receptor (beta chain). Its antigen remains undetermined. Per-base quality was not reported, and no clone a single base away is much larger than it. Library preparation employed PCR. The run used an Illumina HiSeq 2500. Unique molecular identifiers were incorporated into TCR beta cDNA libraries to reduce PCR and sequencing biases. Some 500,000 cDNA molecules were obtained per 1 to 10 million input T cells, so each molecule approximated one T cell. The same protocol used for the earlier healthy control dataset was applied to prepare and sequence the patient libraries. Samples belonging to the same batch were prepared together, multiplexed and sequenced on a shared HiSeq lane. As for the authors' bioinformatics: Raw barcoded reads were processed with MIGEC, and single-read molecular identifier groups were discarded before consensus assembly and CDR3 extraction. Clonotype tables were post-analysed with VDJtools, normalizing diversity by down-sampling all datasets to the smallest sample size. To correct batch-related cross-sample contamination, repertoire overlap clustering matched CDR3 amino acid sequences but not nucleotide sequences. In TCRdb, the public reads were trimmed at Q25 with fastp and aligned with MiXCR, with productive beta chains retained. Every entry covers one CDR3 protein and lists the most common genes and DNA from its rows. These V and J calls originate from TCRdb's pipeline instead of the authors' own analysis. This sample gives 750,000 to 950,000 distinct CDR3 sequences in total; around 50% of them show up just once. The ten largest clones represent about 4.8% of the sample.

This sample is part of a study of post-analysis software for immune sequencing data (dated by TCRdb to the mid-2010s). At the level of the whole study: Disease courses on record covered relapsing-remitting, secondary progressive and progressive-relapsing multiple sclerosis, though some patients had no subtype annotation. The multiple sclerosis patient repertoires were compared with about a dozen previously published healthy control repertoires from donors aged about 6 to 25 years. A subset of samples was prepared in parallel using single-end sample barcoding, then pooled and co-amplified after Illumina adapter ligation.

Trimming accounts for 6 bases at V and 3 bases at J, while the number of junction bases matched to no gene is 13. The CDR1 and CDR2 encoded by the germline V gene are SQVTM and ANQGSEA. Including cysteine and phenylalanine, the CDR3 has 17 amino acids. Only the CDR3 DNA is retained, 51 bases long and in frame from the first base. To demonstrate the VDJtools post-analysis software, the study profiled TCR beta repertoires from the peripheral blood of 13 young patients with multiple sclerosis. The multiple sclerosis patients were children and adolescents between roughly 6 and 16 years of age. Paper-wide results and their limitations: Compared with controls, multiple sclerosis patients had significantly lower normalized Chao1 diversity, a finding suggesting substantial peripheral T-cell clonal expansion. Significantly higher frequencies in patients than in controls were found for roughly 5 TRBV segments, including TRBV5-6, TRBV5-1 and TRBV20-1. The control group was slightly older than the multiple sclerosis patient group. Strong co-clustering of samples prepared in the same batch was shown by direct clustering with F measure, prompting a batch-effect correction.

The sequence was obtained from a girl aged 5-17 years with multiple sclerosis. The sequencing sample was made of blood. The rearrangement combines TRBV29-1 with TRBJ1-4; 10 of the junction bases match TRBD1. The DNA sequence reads TGCAGCGTCTCGGACAGGGGGGGTTCCTTTGCTAATGAAAAACTGTTTTTT. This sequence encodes CSVSDRGGSFANEKLFF. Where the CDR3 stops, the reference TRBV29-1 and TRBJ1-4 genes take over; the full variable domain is SAVISQKPSRDICQRGTSLTIQCQVDSQVTMMFWYRQQPGQSLTLIATANQGSEATYESGFVIDKFPISRPNLTFSTLTVSNMSPEDSSIYLCSVSDRGGSFANEKLFFGSGTQLSVL.